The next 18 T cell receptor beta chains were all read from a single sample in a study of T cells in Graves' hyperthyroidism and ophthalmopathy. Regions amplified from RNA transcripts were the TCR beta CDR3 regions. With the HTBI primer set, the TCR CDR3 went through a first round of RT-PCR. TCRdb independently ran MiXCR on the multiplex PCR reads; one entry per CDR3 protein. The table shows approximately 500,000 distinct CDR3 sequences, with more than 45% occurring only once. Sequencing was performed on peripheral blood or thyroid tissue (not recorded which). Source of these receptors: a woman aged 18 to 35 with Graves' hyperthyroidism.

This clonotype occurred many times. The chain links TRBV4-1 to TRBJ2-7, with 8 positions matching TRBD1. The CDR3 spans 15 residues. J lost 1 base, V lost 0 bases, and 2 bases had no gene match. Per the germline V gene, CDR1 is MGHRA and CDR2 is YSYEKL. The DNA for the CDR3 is TGCGCCAGCAGCCAAGATCGGACAGGGTCCTACGAGCAGTACTTC. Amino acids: CASSQDRTGSYEQYF.

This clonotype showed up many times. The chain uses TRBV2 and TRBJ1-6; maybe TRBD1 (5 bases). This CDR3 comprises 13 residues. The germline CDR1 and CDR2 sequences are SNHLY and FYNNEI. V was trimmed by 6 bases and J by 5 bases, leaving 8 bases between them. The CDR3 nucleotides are TGTGCCAGCAGGCCGGGACATAATTCACCCCTCCACTTT. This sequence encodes CASRPGHNSPLHF. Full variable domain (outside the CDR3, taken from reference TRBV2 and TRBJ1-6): EPEVTQTPSHQVTQMGQEVILRCVPISNHLYFYWYRQILGQKVEFLVSFYNNEISEKSEIFDDQFSVERPDGSNFTLKIRSTKLEDSAMYFCASRPGHNSPLHFGNGTRLTVT.

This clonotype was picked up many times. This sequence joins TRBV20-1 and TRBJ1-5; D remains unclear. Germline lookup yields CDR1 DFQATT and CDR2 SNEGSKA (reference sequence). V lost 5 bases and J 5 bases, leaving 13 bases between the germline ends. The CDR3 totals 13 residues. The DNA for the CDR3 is TGCAGTGCTTATGACGGAGGCGATCAGCCCCAGCATTTT. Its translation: CSAYDGGDQPQHF.

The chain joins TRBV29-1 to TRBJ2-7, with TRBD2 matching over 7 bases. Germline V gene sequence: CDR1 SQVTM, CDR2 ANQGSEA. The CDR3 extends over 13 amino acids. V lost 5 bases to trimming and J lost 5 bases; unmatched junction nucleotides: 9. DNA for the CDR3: TGCAGCGTTCGGGACCGGGAGGTGAACGAGCAGTACTTC. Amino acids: CSVRDREVNEQYF.

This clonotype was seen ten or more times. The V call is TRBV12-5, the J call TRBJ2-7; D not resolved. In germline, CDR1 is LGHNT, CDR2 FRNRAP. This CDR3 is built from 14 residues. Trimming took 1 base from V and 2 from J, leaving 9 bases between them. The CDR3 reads CASGLELPTYEQYF. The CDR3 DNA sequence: TGTGCTAGTGGTTTGGAACTACCCACCTACGAGCAGTACTTC.

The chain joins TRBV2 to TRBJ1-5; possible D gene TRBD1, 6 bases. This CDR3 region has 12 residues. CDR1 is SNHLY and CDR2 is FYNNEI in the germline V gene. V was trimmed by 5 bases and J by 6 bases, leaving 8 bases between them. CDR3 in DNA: TGTGCCAGCAGTCAGGGGATTCAGCCCCAGCATTTT. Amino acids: CASSQGIQPQHF.

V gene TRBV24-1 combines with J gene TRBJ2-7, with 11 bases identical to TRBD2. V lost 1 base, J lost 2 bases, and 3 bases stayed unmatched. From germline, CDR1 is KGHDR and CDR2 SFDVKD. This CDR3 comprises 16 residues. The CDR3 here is CATSDLGTSGTYEQYF. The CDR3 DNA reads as TGTGCCACCAGTGATTTAGGGACTAGCGGCACCTACGAGCAGTACTTC.

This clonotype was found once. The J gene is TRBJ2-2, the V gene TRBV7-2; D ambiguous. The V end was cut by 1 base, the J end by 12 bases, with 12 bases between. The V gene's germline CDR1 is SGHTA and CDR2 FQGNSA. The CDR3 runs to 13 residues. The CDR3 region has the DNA TGTGCCAGCAGCTTAGTGGGTTTGCGGAAGCTGTTTTTT. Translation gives CASSLVGLRKLFF.

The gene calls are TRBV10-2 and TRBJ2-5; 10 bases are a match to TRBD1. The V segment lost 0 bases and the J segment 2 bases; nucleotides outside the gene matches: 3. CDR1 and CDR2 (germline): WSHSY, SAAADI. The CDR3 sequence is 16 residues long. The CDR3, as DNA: TGCGCCAGCAGTGAGTCGGGGACAGGGGCACAAGAGACCCAGTACTTC. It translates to CASSESGTGAQETQYF.

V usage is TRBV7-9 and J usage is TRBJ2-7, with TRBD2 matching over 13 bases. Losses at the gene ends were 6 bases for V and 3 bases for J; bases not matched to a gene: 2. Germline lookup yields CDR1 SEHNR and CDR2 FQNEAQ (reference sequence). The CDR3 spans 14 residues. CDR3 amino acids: CASRRLAGGYEQYF. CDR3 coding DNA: TGTGCCAGCAGACGACTAGCGGGAGGCTACGAGCAGTACTTC.

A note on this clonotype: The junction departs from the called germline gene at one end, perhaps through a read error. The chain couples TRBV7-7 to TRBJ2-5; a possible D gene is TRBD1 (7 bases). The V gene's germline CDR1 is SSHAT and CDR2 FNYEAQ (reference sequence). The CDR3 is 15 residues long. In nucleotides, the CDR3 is TGCGCCAGCAGCCAAAGACAGGGAGGCCCAGAGACCCAGTACTTC. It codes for CASSQRQGGPETQYF.

Here the CDR3 reads CAWNRGASYEQYF. In DNA, the CDR3 is TGTGCCTGGAACAGGGGAGCCTCCTACGAGCAGTACTTC. The chain carries TRBV7-2 and TRBJ2-7; the match to TRBD1 covers 7 bases. Trimming took 11 bases from V and 0 from J; bases not matched to a gene: 7. This CDR3 spans 13 amino acids. Looked up from germline, CDR1 is SGHTA and CDR2 is FQGNSA.

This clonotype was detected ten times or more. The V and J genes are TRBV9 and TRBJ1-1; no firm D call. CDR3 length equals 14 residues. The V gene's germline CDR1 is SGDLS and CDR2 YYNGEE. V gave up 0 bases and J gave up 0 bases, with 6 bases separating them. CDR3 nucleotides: TGTGCCAGCAGCGTAGGTAGGGTGAACACTGAAGCTTTCTTT. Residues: CASSVGRVNTEAFF.

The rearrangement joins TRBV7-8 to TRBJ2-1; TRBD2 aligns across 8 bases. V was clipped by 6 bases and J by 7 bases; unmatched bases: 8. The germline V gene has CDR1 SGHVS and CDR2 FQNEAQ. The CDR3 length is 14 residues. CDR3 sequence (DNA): TGTGCCAGCAGTCGGAGCGGGAGAGGGAATGAGCAGTTCTTC. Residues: CASSRSGRGNEQFF.

As DNA, the CDR3 is TGTGCCAGCAGCCTAGGGACAGGGGCCCCCAAGTCCCAGTACTTC. Residues: CASSLGTGAPKSQYF. This rearrangement joins TRBV7-9 to TRBJ2-5, with 10 bases fitting TRBD1. Germline V gene data show CDR1 as SEHNR and CDR2 as FQNEAQ (reference sequence). V lost 5 bases to trimming and J lost 9 bases; unmatched junction nucleotides: 12. The CDR3 loop spans 15 amino acids.

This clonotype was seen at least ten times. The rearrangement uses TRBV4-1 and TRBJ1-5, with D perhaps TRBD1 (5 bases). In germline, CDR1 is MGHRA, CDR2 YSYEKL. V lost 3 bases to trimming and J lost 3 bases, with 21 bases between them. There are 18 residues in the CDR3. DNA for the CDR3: TGCGCCAGCAGCCATGTCCTCAGGGTGAAGGGGTCCAATCAGCCCCAGCATTTT. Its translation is CASSHVLRVKGSNQPQHF.

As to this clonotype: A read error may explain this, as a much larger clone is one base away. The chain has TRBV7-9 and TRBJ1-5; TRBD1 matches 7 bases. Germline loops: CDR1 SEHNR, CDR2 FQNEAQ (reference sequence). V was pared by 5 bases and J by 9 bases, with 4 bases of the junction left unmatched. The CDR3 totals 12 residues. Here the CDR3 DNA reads TGTGCCAGCAGCGCAGGGGGATGGCCCCAGCATTTT. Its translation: CASSAGGWPQHF.

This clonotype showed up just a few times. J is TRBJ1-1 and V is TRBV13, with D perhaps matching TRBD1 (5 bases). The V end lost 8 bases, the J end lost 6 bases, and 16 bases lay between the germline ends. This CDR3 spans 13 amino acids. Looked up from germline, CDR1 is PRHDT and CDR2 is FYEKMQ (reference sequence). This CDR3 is CASSRGLNAEAFF. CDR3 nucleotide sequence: TGTGCCAGCTCAAGGGGACTTAACGCTGAAGCTTTCTTT.